Given below is one T cell receptor beta chain in context. The PCR contained 60 Vbeta and 13 Jbeta primers. Data came from immunoSEQ multiplex PCR; TCRdb stores just in-frame clones and leaves some out. The table includes over 95,000 clones, approximately 76% detected once. Germline V gene sequence: CDR1 MNHNS, CDR2 SASEGT. J was trimmed by 1 base and V by 3 bases; bases with no gene match: 9. The CDR3 spans 18 residues. This specimen belongs to a study of cytomegalovirus exposure and HLA in healthy donors. The chain has TRBV6-1 and TRBJ1-5; 10 bases are shared with TRBD1. The sequence was obtained from a man in his forties or fifties in good health and CMV-seronegative. The sample consisted of PBMCs. Here the CDR3 DNA reads TGTGCCAGCAGTGAGGGTTGGACAGGGGGTTTGAGCAATCAGCCCCAGCATTTT. Its translation: CASSEGWTGGLSNQPQHF.